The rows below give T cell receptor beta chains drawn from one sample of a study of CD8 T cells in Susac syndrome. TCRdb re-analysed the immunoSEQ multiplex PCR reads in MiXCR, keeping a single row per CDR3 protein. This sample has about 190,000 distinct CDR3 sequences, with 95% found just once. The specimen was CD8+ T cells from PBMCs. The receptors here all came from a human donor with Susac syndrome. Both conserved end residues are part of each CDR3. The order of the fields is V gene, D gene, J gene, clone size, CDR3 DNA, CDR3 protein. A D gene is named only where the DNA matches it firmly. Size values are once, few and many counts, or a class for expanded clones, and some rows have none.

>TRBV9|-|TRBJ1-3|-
TGTGCCAGCAGCGAGACGCCCAGGTTCGAGGGGAGGGGAAACACCATATATTTT
CASSETPRFEGRGNTIYF
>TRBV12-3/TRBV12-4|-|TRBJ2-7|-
TGTGCCAGCAGTTTAGGCAGCGACTCCTACGAGCAGTACTTC
CASSLGSDSYEQYF
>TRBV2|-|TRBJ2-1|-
TGTGCCATACTAGGGGTAGCGGACAATGAGCAGTTCTTC
CAILGVADNEQFF
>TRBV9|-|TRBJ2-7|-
TGTGCCAGCAGCGTCGCCAGCGCTACCTACGAGCAGTACTTC
CASSVASATYEQYF
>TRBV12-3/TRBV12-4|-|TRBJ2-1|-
TGTGCCAGCAGTTTATTAGCGGCTCTTCACAATGAGCAGTTCTTC
CASSLLAALHNEQFF
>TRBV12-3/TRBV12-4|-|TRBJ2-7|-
TGTGCCAGCAGTTTTAATACCTACGAGCAGTACTTC
CASSFNTYEQYF
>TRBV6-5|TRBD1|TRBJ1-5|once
TGTGCCAGCAGTGGGGGACAGGGGCTAGAAGCCCAGCATTTT
CASSGGQGLEAQHF
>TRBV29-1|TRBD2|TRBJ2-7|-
TGCAGCGTCCCGAGCGGGACGGCCCCCTACGAGCAGTACTTC
CSVPSGTAPYEQYF
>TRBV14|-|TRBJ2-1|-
TGTGCCAGCAGCCGATACATAGGCGATGAGCAGTTCTTC
CASSRYIGDEQFF
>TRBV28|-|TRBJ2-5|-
TGTGCCAGCAGTTTCACACCGAAAGAGACCCAGTACTTC
CASSFTPKETQYF
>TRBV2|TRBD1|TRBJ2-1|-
TGTGCCAGCAGTGAACTGACAGGGTACAATGAGCAGTTCTTC
CASSELTGYNEQFF
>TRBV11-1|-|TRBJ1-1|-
TGTGCCAGCAGCTTAGCGTTATCCTCGGATGAAGCTTTCTTT
CASSLALSSDEAFF
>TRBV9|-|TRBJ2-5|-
TGTGCCAGCACCCTGGAAGCGAGCGAGACCCAGTACTTC
CASTLEASETQYF
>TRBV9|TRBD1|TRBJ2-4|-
TGTGCCAGCAGCGGGGACAGGGGGCACATTCAGTACTTC
CASSGDRGHIQYF
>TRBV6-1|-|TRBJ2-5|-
TGTGCCAGCAGGGGGACGGACCAAGAGACCCAGTACTTC
CASRGTDQETQYF
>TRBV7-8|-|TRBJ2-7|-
TGTGCCAGCAGAGGGACGGGAGAAAGTTACGAGCAGTACTTC
CASRGTGESYEQYF
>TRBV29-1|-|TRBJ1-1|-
TGCAGCGCCCATAGGGCAGGGGAAATGAACACTGAAGCTTTCTTT
CSAHRAGEMNTEAFF
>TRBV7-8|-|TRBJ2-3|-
TGTGCCAGCAGCACCCGTCCAGGTTCCACAGATACGCAGTATTTT
CASSTRPGSTDTQYF
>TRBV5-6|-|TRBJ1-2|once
TGTGCCAGCAGCACCGGAGGCGGGTTAACCTTC
CASSTGGGLTF
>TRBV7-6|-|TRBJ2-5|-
TGTGCCAGCAGCTTAACGTCGGGGCTAGAAGAGACCCAGTACTTC
CASSLTSGLEETQYF
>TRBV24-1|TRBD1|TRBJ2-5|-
TGTGCCACCAGTGACCCGACAGGGGGCCAAGAGACCCAGTACTTC
CATSDPTGGQETQYF
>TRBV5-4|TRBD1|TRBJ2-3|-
TGTGCCAGCAGCTTGACGGGACAGGGGTCAACTAGCACAGATACGCAGTATTTT
CASSLTGQGSTSTDTQYF
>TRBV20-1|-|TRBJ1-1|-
TGCAGTGCTAGAGATTCATGGGATATCGGGGACACTGAAGCTTTCTTT
CSARDSWDIGDTEAFF
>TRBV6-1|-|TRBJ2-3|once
TGTGCCAGCAGCTGTACCACTAGAAAGGGCACAGATACGCAGTATTTT
CASSCTTRKGTDTQYF
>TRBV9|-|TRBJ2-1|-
TGTGCCAGCAGCCCTAGTGGTAGTCGCGATGAGCAGTTCTTC
CASSPSGSRDEQFF
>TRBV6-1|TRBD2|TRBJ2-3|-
TGTGCCAGCAGTGCCCGGACTAGCGGGAGTACAGATACGCAGTATTTT
CASSARTSGSTDTQYF
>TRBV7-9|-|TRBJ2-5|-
TGTGCCAGCAGTTTGACGGGCGATTCCCAGTACTTC
CASSLTGDSQYF
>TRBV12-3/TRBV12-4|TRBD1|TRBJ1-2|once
TGTGCCAGCACTTTACAGGGGGCGAGCTATGGCTACACCTTC
CASTLQGASYGYTF
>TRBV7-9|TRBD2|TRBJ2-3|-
TGTGCCAGCAGCATAGCGGGGGGGCCGGTAGATACGCAGTATTTT
CASSIAGGPVDTQYF
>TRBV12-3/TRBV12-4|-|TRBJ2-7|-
TGTGCCAGCAGTTCGCGCCACGAGCAGTACTTC
CASSSRHEQYF
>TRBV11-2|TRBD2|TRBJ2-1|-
TGTGCCAGCAGCTTATCAGCGGGAGGGCCTGATGGGCAGTTCTTC
CASSLSAGGPDGQFF